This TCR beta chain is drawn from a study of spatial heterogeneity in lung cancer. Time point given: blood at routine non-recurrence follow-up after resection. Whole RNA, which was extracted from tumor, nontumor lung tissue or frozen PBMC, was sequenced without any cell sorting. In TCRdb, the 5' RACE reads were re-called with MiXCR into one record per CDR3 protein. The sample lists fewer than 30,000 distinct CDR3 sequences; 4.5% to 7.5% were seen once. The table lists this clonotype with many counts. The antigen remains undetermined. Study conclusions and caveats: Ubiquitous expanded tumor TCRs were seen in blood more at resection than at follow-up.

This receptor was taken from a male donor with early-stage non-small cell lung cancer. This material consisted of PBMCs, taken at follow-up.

The CDR3 is CASSQVGTGSTGELFF. The CDR3 DNA reads as TGTGCCAGCAGCCAAGTTGGGACAGGGAGCACCGGGGAGCTGTTTTTT. This rearrangement joins TRBV7-2 to TRBJ2-2; 9 bases align to TRBD1. CDR1 SGHTA and CDR2 FQGNSA come from the germline V gene. The junction had 8 bases not matched to a gene; V was cut back by 5 bases and J by 4 bases. This CDR3 is 16 amino acids long.